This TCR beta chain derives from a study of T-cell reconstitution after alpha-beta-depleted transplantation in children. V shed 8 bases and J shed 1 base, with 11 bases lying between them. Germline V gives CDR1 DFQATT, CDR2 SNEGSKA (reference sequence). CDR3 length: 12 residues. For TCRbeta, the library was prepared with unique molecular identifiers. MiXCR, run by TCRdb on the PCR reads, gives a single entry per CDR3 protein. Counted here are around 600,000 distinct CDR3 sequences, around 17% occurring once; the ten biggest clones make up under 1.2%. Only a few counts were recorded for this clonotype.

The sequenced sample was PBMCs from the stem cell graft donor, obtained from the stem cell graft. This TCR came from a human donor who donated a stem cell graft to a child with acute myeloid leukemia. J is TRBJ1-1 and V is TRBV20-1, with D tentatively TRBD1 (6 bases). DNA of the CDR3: TGCAGTTTCGGACAGCCGAACACTGAAGCTTTCTTT. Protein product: CSFGQPNTEAFF.